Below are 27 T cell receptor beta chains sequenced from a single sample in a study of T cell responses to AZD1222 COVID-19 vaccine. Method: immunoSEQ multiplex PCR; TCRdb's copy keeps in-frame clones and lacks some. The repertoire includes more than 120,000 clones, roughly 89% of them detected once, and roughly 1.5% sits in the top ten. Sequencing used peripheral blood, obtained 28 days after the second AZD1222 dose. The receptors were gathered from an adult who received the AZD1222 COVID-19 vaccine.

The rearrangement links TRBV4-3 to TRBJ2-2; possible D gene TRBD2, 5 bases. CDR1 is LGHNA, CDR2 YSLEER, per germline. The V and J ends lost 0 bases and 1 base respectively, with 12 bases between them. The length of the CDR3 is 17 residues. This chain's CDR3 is CASSQEVGRGNTGELFF. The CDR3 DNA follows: TGCGCCAGCAGCCAAGAGGTCGGACGGGGGAACACCGGGGAGCTGTTTTTT.

The CDR3 sequence is CASSFGLAGVETQYF. The CDR3 coding sequence is TGTGCCAGCAGCTTCGGGCTAGCGGGAGTGGAGACCCAGTACTTC. The chain is built from TRBV7-6 and TRBJ2-5, with TRBD2 matching 10 bases. The CDR3 has 15 residues. V gave up 3 bases and J gave up 5 bases; unmatched junction bases: 6. Germline V CDR1 and CDR2: SGHVS, FNYEAQ.

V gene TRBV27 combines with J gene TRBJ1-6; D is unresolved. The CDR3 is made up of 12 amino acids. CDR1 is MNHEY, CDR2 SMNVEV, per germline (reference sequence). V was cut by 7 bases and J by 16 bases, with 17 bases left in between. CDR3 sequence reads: CASTDPPDRLHF. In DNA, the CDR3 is TGTGCCAGCACCGACCCCCCCGACCGACTCCACTTT.

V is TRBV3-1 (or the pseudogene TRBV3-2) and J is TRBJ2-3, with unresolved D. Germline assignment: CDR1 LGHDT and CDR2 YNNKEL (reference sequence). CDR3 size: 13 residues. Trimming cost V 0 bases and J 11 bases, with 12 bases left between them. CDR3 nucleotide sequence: TGTGCCAGCAGCCAAGAGCGTCCGCGCGAGCAGTATTTT. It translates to CASSQERPREQYF.

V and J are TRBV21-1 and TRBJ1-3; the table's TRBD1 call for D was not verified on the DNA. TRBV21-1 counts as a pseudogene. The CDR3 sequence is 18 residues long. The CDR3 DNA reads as TGTGCCAGCAGCACGACGACAGGACAGGCGAGCTCTGGAAACACCATATATTTT. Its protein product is CASSTTTGQASSGNTIYF.

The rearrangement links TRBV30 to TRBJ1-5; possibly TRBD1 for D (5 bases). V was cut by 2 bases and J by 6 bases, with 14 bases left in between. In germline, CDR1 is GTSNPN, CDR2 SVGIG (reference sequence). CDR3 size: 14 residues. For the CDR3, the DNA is TGTGCCTGGAGTATAGGGGCCAGAGGTCAGCCCCAGCATTTT. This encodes CAWSIGARGQPQHF.

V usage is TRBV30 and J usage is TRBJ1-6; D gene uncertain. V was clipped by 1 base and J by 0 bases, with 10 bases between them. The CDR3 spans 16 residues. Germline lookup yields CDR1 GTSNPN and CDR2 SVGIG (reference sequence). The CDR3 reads CAWSEGLSSYNSPLHF. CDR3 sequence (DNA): TGTGCCTGGAGTGAAGGGTTAAGCTCCTATAATTCACCCCTCCACTTT.

This chain's CDR3 is CASSPGTRPTEAFF. CDR3 nucleotide sequence: TGTGCCAGCAGCCCAGGGACTCGCCCTACTGAAGCTTTCTTT. This chain joins TRBV28 and TRBJ1-1, with a weak D call TRBD1 (5 bases). The CDR3 runs 14 residues. With 6 bases removed from V and 5 bases from J, the gap between germline ends came to 16 bases. Germline V gene data show CDR1 as MDHEN and CDR2 as SYDVKM.

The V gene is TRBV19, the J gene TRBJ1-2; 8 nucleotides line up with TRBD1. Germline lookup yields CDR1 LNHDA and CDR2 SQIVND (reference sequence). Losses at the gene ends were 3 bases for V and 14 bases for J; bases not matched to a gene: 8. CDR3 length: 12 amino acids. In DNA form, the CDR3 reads TGTGCCAGTAGTATTCTCCAGGGGGCAAAAACCTTC. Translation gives CASSILQGAKTF.

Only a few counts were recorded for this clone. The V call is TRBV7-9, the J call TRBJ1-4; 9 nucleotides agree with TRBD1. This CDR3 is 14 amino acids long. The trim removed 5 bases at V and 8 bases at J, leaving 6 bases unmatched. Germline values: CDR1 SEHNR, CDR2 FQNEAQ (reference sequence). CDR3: CASSGDRVLEKLFF. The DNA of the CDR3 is TGTGCCAGCAGCGGGGACAGGGTATTGGAAAAACTGTTTTTT.

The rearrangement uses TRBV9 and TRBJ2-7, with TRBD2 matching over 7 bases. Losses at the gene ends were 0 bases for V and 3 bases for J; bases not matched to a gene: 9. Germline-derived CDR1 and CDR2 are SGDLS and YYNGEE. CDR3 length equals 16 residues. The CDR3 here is CASSVGALAANYEQYF. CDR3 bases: TGTGCCAGCAGCGTAGGAGCGCTAGCGGCAAACTACGAGCAGTACTTC.

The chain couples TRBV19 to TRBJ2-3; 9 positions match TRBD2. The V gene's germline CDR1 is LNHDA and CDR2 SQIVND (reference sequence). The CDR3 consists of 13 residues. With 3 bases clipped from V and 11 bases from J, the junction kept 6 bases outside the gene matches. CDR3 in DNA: TGTGCCAGTAGTATGGGACTAGCCTATGTGCAGTATTTT. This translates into CASSMGLAYVQYF.

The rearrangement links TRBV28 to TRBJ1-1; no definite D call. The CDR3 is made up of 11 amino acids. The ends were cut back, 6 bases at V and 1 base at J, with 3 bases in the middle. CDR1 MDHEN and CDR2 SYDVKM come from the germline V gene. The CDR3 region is CASRRNTEAFF. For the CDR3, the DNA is TGTGCCAGCAGAAGGAACACTGAAGCTTTCTTT.

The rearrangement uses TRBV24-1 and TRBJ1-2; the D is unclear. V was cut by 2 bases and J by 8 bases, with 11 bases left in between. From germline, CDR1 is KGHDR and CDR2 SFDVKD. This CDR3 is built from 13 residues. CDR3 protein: CATSDYLGDGYTF. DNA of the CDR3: TGTGCCACCAGTGATTACTTGGGCGACGGCTACACCTTC.

CDR3 sequence (DNA): TGTGCCAGCAGCTTGGGCGGGGCGTCCTACGAGCAGTACTTC. Translated: CASSLGGASYEQYF. The chain is built from TRBV5-4 and TRBJ2-7; the D gene is possibly TRBD2 (6 bases). CDR3 length equals 14 residues. Germline CDR1 SGHNT, CDR2 YYREEE (reference sequence). Between the trimmed V and J ends, which lost 0 bases and 1 base, there was a span of 8 bases.

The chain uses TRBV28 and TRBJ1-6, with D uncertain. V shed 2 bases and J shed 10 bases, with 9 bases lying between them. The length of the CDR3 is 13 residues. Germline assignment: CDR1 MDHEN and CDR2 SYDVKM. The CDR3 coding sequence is TGTGCCAGCAGTTTAAGGAACAGATCACCCCTCCACTTT. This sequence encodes CASSLRNRSPLHF.

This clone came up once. The CDR3: CAWSSQGANTEAFF. CDR3 coding DNA: TGTGCCTGGAGTTCACAGGGGGCGAACACTGAAGCTTTCTTT. The chain employs TRBV30 and TRBJ1-1, with 9 bases aligning to TRBD1. The CDR3 is 14 amino acids. From germline, CDR1 is GTSNPN and CDR2 SVGIG (reference sequence). The junction had 2 bases not matched to a gene; V was cut back by 2 bases and J by 1 base.

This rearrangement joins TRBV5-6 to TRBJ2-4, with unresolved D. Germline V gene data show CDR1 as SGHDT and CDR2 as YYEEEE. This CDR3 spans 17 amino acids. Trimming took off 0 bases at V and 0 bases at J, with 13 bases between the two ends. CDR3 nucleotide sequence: TGTGCCAGCAGCTTGGCCGCCAGTCGGCCAGCCAAAAACATTCAGTACTTC. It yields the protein CASSLAASRPAKNIQYF.

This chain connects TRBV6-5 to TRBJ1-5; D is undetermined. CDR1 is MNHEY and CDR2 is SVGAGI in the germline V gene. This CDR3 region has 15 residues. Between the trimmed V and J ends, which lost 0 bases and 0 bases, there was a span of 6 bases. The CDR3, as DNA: TGTGCCAGCAGTTACTCAGTATATAGCAATCAGCCCCAGCATTTT. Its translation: CASSYSVYSNQPQHF.

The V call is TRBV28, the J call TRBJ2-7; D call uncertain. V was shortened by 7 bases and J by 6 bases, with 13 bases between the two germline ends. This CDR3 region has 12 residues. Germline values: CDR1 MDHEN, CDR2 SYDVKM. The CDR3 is CASITPWGEQYF. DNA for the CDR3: TGTGCCAGCATCACCCCGTGGGGCGAGCAGTACTTC. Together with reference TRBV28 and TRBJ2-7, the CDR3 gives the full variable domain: DVKVTQSSRYLVKRTGEKVFLECVQDMDHENMFWYRQDPGLGLRLIYFSYDVKMKEKGDIPEGYSVSREKKERFSLILESASTNQTSMYLCASITPWGEQYFGPGTRLTVT.

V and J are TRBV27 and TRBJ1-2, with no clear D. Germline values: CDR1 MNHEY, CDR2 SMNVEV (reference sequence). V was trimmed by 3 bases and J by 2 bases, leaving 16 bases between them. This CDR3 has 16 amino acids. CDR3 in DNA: TGTGCCAGCAGTTTGGTTGGGCCCCGTCCCAACTATGGCTACACCTTC. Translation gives CASSLVGPRPNYGYTF.

CDR3 amino acids: CASSFASGYNSPLHF. CDR3 nucleotide sequence: TGTGCCAGCAGTTTCGCGTCAGGATATAATTCACCCCTCCACTTT. The gene calls are TRBV27 and TRBJ1-6; no reliable D call. The CDR3 contains 15 residues. From germline, CDR1 is MNHEY and CDR2 SMNVEV (reference sequence). V gave up 3 bases and J gave up 4 bases, with 10 bases separating them.

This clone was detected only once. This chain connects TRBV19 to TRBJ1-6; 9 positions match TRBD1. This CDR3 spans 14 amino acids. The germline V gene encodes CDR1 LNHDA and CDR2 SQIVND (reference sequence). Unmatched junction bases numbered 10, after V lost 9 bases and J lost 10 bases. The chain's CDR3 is CASRDRERGSPLHF. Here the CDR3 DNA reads TGTGCCAGCCGGGACAGGGAACGGGGATCACCCCTCCACTTT. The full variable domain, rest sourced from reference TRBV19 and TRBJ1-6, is DGGITQSPKYLFRKEGQNVTLSCEQNLNHDAMYWYRQDPGQGLRLIYYSQIVNDFQKGDIAEGYSVSREKKESFPLTVTSAQKNPTAFYLCASRDRERGSPLHFGNGTRLTVT.

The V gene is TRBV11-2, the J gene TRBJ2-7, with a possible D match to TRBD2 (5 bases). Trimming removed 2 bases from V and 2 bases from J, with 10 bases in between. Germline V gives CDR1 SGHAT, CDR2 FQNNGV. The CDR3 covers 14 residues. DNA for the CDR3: TGTGCCAGCAGCTTAACTAGTCTAACCTACGAGCAGTACTTC. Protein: CASSLTSLTYEQYF.

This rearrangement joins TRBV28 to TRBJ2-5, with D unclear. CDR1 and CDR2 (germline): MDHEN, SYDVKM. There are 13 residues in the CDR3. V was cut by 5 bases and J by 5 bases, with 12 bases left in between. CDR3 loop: CASSPPFGETQYF. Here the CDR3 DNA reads TGTGCCAGCAGTCCCCCCTTTGGTGAGACCCAGTACTTC.

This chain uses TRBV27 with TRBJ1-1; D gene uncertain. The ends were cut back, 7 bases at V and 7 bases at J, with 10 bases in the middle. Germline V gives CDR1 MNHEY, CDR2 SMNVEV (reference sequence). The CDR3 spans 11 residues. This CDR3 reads CASISRGEAFF. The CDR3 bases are TGTGCCAGCATTTCCCGGGGTGAAGCTTTCTTT.

DNA for the CDR3: TGTGCCAGCAACGTTTGGGGCGGAAACACCATATATTTT. The encoded protein is CASNVWGGNTIYF. The chain links TRBV5-7 to TRBJ1-3; tentative D call: TRBD1 (5 bases). TRBV5-7 has ORF status, its function being uncertain. CDR3 length: 13 amino acids. Trimming took off 6 bases at V and 4 bases at J, with 11 bases between the two ends.